This T cell receptor beta chain is drawn from a study of blood T cell repertoires in COVID-19. The wider study: Specimens from acute and convalescent COVID-19 originated in the United States, Italy and Spain. Nucleic acid was either cDNA or gDNA, and it came from T cells, B-cell-depleted T cells, or PBMCs.

From germline, CDR1 is SNHLY and CDR2 FYNNEI. This CDR3 contains 13 residues. Trimming left V 5 bases short and J 6 bases short, with 13 bases between. Original processing methods: For nucleated cells, counts were estimated from reference gene primer amplification. TCRdb keeps only in-frame clones here, not all; method: immunoSEQ multiplex PCR. V and J calls and clone size follow that table, whereas D and trimming were derived from the DNA. Of approximately 220,000 clones in the sample, 70% to 90% were seen once. The receptor comes from a man aged 50 to 59 who had recovered from COVID-19. Sequenced material: peripheral blood. The chain joins TRBV2 to TRBJ1-1, with a possible D match to TRBD1 (5 bases). CDR3 nucleotide sequence: TGTGCCAGCAGTACCAGACAGTTCCCTGAAGCTTTCTTT. It is translated as CASSTRQFPEAFF.